Sequencing of this TCR beta chain was carried out in a study of T-cell reconstitution after alpha-beta-depleted transplantation in children. Unique molecular identifiers tagged the TCRbeta library. MiXCR was run by TCRdb on the PCR reads, yielding one entry per CDR3 protein. The data contain some 490,000 distinct CDR3 sequences, approximately 12% of them singletons. This clonotype was observed a handful of times. The J segment lost 9 bases and the V segment lost 3 bases, leaving 5 bases of the junction unmatched. This CDR3 spans 13 amino acids. Germline V gene lookup returns CDR1 SGHNT and CDR2 YENEEA.

The sequencing here drew on PBMCs from the stem cell graft donor, taken from the stem cell graft. This receptor was identified in a human donor who donated a stem cell graft to a child with combined immunodeficiency. This sequence joins TRBV11-3 and TRBJ2-1, with TRBD1 identical over 7 bases. The CDR3 DNA reads TGTGCCAGCAGCTTTATAAAGGGGGCTGAGCAGTTCTTC. Its translation: CASSFIKGAEQFF.